The clone carrying this T cell receptor beta chain was recorded once. This record comes from a study of Graves' ophthalmopathy and Graves' hyperthyroidism. RNA transcripts were the template, and TCR beta CDR3 regions were amplified from them. HTBI primers primed a first-round RT-PCR, and a second-round multiplex PCR followed. From the multiplex PCR reads, TCRdb called clonotypes with MiXCR, one entry per CDR3 protein. The repertoire holds about 1.1 million distinct CDR3 sequences, with less than 45% as singletons. Hyperthyroidism was new, under 2 months, in patients aged 18 to 65. The sequencing input was peripheral blood or thyroid tissue (not recorded which). The sequence was obtained from an adult man with Graves' hyperthyroidism.

The CDR3 coding sequence is TGTGCCAGCAGTGAAGCCGGGACAGGCACTCAGCCCCAGCATTTT. Its translation: CASSEAGTGTQPQHF. V gene TRBV2 combines with J gene TRBJ1-5; 8 nucleotides line up with TRBD1. V shed 0 bases, J shed 6 bases, and the junction held 4 bases outside the gene matches. Per germline, CDR1 SNHLY and CDR2 FYNNEI. The CDR3 has 15 amino acids.